This paragraph reports one TCR beta chain. As yet, its antigen is unknown. Described treatment: about 20 received Ad26.COV2.S at low or high dose, single or two shots; a few received placebo; per-sample allocation not given. Day 63 following the first vaccine or placebo injection was when the samples were taken. These data belong to a study of Ad26.COV2.S vaccination and SARS-CoV-2 variants. Whole-study findings and limits: It was found that vaccine and placebo recipients had similar non-spike TCR breadth. Following vaccination, spike-specific CD8+ and CD4+ T cell responses reportedly exhibited substantial breadth. Vaccinees showed greater spike-specific TCR breadth than placebo recipients.

The CDR3 consists of 16 residues. The germline V and J ends were trimmed by 5 bases and 4 bases, with 21 bases remaining between them. Germline CDR1 is SEHNR and CDR2 is FQNEAQ (reference sequence). The data were produced by immunoSEQ multiplex PCR, yet TCRdb's version contains in-frame clones alone and is incomplete. The table records around 250,000 clones, 70% to 90% of them present only once. The chain uses TRBV7-9 and TRBJ2-7; possibly TRBD1 or TRBD2 for D (5 bases each). Sequencing used peripheral blood, obtained in a trial of Ad26.COV2.S vaccine versus placebo. This TCR came from a person aged 18 to 65 who received the Ad26.COV2.S COVID-19 vaccine or a placebo. CDR3 sequence (DNA): TGTGCCAGCAGCACGCCCGGGGCAGGGTTTAGATACGAGCAGTACTTC. It encodes CASSTPGAGFRYEQYF.